The 14 T cell receptor beta chains below come from one sample, sequenced in a study of blood T cell repertoires in COVID-19. The method was immunoSEQ multiplex PCR; TCRdb's version includes in-frame clones alone and lacks a portion of them. This table holds 150,000 to 160,000 clones, about 88% found once. Sequenced material: peripheral blood. All receptors come from a woman in her 70s with acute or convalescent COVID-19.

The rearrangement links TRBV19 to TRBJ2-1, with TRBD2 matching over 9 bases. V lost 3 bases to trimming and J lost 0 bases; unmatched junction nucleotides: 18. The germline V gene encodes CDR1 LNHDA and CDR2 SQIVND (reference sequence). The CDR3 loop spans 21 amino acids. Here the CDR3 reads CASSISSGKLVLPRSYNEQFF. Written as DNA, the CDR3 is TGTGCCAGTAGTATCTCTAGCGGGAAATTAGTATTACCACGCTCCTACAATGAGCAGTTCTTC.

This rearrangement joins TRBV7-2 to TRBJ1-2; D may be TRBD1 (6 bases). The CDR3 spans 14 residues. Germline V gives CDR1 SGHTA, CDR2 FQGNSA. With 1 base removed from V and 8 bases from J, the gap between germline ends came to 14 bases. The CDR3 sequence is CASSLGLRTAGYTF. The CDR3 DNA is TGTGCCAGCAGCTTAGGACTTCGGACAGCCGGCTACACCTTC.

The chain combines TRBV18 with TRBJ1-4, with D perhaps matching TRBD1 (6 bases). V was cut by 3 bases and J by 0 bases, with 11 bases left in between. The germline V gene has CDR1 KGHSH and CDR2 LQKENI. This CDR3 has 16 residues. The CDR3, as DNA: TGTGCCAGCTCACCGCAGGGGCAGACAACTAATGAAAAACTGTTTTTT. Amino acid sequence: CASSPQGQTTNEKLFF.

This clone was counted only a few times. This sequence joins TRBV19 and TRBJ1-5; TRBD1 matches 8 bases. In germline, CDR1 is LNHDA, CDR2 SQIVND (reference sequence). J was trimmed by 4 bases and V by 3 bases; bases with no gene match: 5. The CDR3 loop spans 15 amino acids. The CDR3 protein is CASSISDRGNQPQHF. The DNA of the CDR3 is TGTGCCAGTAGTATCAGTGACAGGGGAAATCAGCCCCAGCATTTT. The full variable domain, rest sourced from reference TRBV19 and TRBJ1-5, is DGGITQSPKYLFRKEGQNVTLSCEQNLNHDAMYWYRQDPGQGLRLIYYSQIVNDFQKGDIAEGYSVSREKKESFPLTVTSAQKNPTAFYLCASSISDRGNQPQHFGDGTRLSIL.

The chain couples TRBV6-5 to TRBJ1-1; perhaps TRBD1 as D (5 bases). CDR1 and CDR2 (germline): MNHEY, SVGAGI. This CDR3 spans 12 amino acids. The V and J ends lost 6 bases and 6 bases respectively, with 11 bases between them. Here the CDR3 DNA reads TGTGCCAGCAGCCTCGGGGGGGCTGAAGCTTTCTTT. Its protein is CASSLGGAEAFF.

This chain links TRBV5-1 with TRBJ2-1, with D perhaps matching TRBD1 (6 bases). The CDR3 spans 14 residues. Germline V gives CDR1 SGHRS, CDR2 YFSETQ. Trimming removed 4 bases at V and 7 bases at J, with 15 bases between. For the CDR3, the DNA is TGCGCCAGCAGCCCCGGGTCAGGGACAAATGAGCAGTTCTTC. It is translated as CASSPGSGTNEQFF.

The chain carries TRBV7-9 and TRBJ2-5; D gene uncertain. V lost 4 bases to trimming and J lost 4 bases, with 16 bases between them. Germline-derived CDR1 and CDR2 are SEHNR and FQNEAQ (reference sequence). The CDR3 covers 15 residues. CDR3: CASSSAPVVPETQYF. In DNA form, the CDR3 reads TGTGCCAGCAGCTCCGCCCCGGTGGTACCAGAGACCCAGTACTTC.

The chain couples TRBV15 to TRBJ1-2; 10 nucleotides agree with TRBD1. Germline CDR1 is LNHNV and CDR2 is YYDKDF (reference sequence). The CDR3 consists of 14 residues. The V and J ends lost 5 bases and 8 bases, in that order; junction bases with no gene match: 8. The CDR3 bases are TGTGCCACCAGCCCCGACAGGGGGCGGGAGGGCTACACCTTC. This codes for CATSPDRGREGYTF.

The chain recombines TRBV19 with TRBJ2-4; D possibly corresponds to TRBD2 (6 bases). This CDR3 contains 16 residues. Trimming left V 3 bases short and J 1 base short, with 13 bases between. CDR1 is LNHDA and CDR2 is SQIVND in the germline V gene (reference sequence). The CDR3 loop reads CASSMEGPGAKNIQYF. The CDR3 coding sequence is TGTGCCAGTAGTATGGAGGGGCCAGGGGCCAAAAACATTCAGTACTTC.

This chain links TRBV5-8 with TRBJ1-6; 9 bases align to TRBD1. The CDR3 length is 16 residues. Germline V gene data show CDR1 as SGHTS and CDR2 as YDEGEE. With 5 bases clipped from V and 13 bases from J, the junction kept 16 bases outside the gene matches. This chain's CDR3 is CASSPLGDRASTPLHF. The CDR3, as DNA: TGTGCCAGCAGTCCGCTGGGGGACAGGGCCAGTACTCCCCTCCACTTT.

The rearrangement joins TRBV24-1 to TRBJ2-3; tentatively, D is TRBD2 (7 bases). The CDR3 has 13 amino acids. The V and J ends lost 12 bases and 6 bases respectively, with 18 bases between them. Germline loops: CDR1 KGHDR, CDR2 SFDVKD. The CDR3 nucleotides are TGTGCCGTGCGGGGGCTTCTATCGGATACGCAGTATTTT. This gives the protein CAVRGLLSDTQYF.

The CDR3 DNA sequence: TGTGCCAGCAGCCAAGATCTTCTTAGCTGGGCCCAGTACTTC. It specifies CASSQDLLSWAQYF. J is TRBJ2-5 and V is TRBV4-2; D ambiguous. The V gene lost 0 bases and the J gene lost 9 bases, with 14 bases spanning the gap. Germline CDR1 is LGHNA and CDR2 is YNFKEQ. CDR3 size: 14 residues.

This chain joins TRBV3-1 (or the pseudogene TRBV3-2) and TRBJ2-2; 7 nucleotides match TRBD2. CDR1 is LGHDT, CDR2 YNNKEL, per germline (reference sequence). The CDR3 covers 14 residues. V lost 4 bases, J lost 4 bases, and 3 bases stayed unmatched. CDR3 residues: CASSLTSATGELFF. CDR3 sequence (DNA): TGTGCCAGCAGCCTAACTAGCGCCACCGGGGAGCTGTTTTTT.

The chain links TRBV5-1 to TRBJ2-3; 10 bases map to TRBD2. This CDR3 has 15 residues. Per germline, CDR1 SGHRS and CDR2 YFSETQ. V lost 3 bases to trimming and J lost 4 bases; unmatched junction nucleotides: 5. CDR3 sequence (DNA): TGCGCCAGCAGCTGGAGCGGGGGGGTTGCAGATACGCAGTATTTT. It encodes CASSWSGGVADTQYF.